The TCR beta chain described here comes from a study of T cells of healthy individuals. One entry per CDR3 protein, called by TCRdb with MiXCR from the 5' RACE reads. Among tens of thousands of distinct CDR3 sequences listed, under 20% were seen once. This clonotype was detected many times. CDR1 MNHNS and CDR2 SASEGT come from the germline V gene. V lost 3 bases and J 3 bases, leaving 11 bases between the germline ends. The CDR3 totals 14 residues. The clonotype comes from a human donor in good health. The rearrangement joins TRBV6-1 to TRBJ1-1; D is undetermined. The CDR3 DNA is TGTGCCAGCAGTGACGGTCGGACTGACACTGAAGCTTTCTTT. It yields the protein CASSDGRTDTEAFF.